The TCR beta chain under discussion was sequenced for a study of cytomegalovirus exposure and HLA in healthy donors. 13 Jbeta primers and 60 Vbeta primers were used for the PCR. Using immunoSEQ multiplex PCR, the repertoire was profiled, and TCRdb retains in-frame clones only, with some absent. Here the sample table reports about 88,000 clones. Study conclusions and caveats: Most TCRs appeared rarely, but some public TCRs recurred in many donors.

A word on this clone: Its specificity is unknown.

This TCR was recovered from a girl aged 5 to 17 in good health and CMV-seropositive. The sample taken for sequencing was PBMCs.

CDR3 loop: CASSWVGDTEAFF. CDR3 bases: TGTGCCAGCAGTTGGGTAGGGGACACTGAAGCTTTCTTT. This chain joins TRBV28 and TRBJ1-1; a weak D match, TRBD1 (5 bases). The CDR3 is 13 amino acids. Trimming left V 4 bases short and J 3 bases short, with 9 bases between. Germline CDR1 and CDR2: MDHEN and SYDVKM.